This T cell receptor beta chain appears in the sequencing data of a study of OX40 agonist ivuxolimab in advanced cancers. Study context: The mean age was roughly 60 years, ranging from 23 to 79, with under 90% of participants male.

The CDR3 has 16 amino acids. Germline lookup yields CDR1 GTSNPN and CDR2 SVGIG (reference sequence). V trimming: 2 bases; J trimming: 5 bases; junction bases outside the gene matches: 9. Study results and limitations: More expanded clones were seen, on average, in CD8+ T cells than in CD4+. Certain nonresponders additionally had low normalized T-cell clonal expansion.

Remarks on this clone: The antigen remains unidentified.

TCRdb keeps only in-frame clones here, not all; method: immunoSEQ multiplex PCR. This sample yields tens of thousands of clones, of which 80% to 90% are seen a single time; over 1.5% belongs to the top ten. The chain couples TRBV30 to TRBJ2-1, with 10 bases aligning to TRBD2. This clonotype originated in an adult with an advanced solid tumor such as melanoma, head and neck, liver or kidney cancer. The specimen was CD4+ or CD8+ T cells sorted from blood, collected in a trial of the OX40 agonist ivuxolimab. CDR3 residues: CAWSRGSGRGDNEQFF. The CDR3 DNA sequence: TGTGCCTGGAGTCGGGGAAGCGGGAGGGGGGACAATGAGCAGTTCTTC.